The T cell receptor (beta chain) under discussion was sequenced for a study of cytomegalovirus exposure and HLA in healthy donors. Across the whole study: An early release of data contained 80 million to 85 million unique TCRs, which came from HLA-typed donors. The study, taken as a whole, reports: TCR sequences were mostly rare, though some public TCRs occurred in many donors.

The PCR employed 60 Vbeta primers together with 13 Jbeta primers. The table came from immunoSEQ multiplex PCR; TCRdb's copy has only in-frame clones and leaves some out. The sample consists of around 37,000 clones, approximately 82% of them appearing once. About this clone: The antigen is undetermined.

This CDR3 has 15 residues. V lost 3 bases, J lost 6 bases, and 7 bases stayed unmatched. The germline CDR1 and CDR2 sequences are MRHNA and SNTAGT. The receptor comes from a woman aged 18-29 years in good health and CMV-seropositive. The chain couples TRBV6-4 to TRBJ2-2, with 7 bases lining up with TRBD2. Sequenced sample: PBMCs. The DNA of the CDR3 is TGTGCCAGCAGTGAGTCGGGGGGTTCATCCGGGGAGCTGTTTTTT. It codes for CASSESGGSSGELFF.